This is a list of T cell receptor beta chains from one sample in a study of T cell changes during pregnancy in multiple sclerosis. Assay: immunoSEQ multiplex PCR; the TCRdb copy retains only in-frame clones and omits some. The table has tens of thousands of clones, about 91% seen once. The sample here was CD4+ T cells from peripheral blood mononuclear cells, taken in the third trimester of pregnancy. These receptors came from a female donor in good health, enrolled as a control in a pregnancy study. Each CDR3 is given with its conserved first and last residue. D genes are given only for firm matches. Not every row has a clone size; where given, it reads once, few, many or a size class.

TRBJ1-5	TRBV15	NA	NA	CATSSSDWMGQPQHF	TGTGCCACCAGCAGTTCGGACTGGATGGGGCAGCCCCAGCATTTT
TRBJ2-3	TRBV7-2	TRBD2	NA	CASSLLGVGGVDTQYF	TGTGCCAGCAGCTTACTAGGGGTGGGGGGGGTAGATACGCAGTATTTT
TRBJ1-5	TRBV5-5	TRBD1	NA	CASSRTGDRNQPQHF	TGTGCCAGCAGCAGGACAGGGGATCGCAATCAGCCCCAGCATTTT
TRBJ2-7	TRBV5-1	TRBD1	NA	CASSPAGTGNEQYF	TGCGCCAGCAGCCCTGCCGGGACAGGGAACGAGCAGTACTTC
TRBJ2-7	TRBV20-1	NA	NA	CSAGRSYEQYF	TGCAGTGCGGGCAGGTCGTACGAGCAGTACTTC
TRBJ2-1	TRBV19	NA	NA	CARMDPREHDEQFF	TGTGCCAGGATGGACCCGCGGGAACACGATGAGCAGTTCTTC
TRBJ2-2	TRBV7-2	TRBD1	NA	CASSLATGALLNTGELFF	TGTGCCAGCAGCTTAGCCACAGGGGCCCTACTGAACACCGGGGAGCTGTTTTTT
TRBJ1-3	TRBV7-2	NA	NA	CASSSLSGNTIYF	TGTGCCAGCAGCTCCCTATCTGGAAACACCATATATTTT
TRBJ2-7	TRBV7-3	NA	NA	CASSLSPTGEQYF	TGTGCCAGCAGCTTGAGCCCCACTGGCGAGCAGTACTTC
TRBJ2-1	TRBV18	TRBD1	NA	CASSPYDQGAFNNEQFF	TGTGCCAGCTCACCCTATGATCAGGGGGCTTTTAACAATGAGCAGTTCTTC
TRBJ2-7	TRBV12-5	TRBD2	NA	CASGLVAGGPYEQYF	TGTGCTAGTGGTTTGGTAGCGGGGGGGCCCTACGAGCAGTACTTC
TRBJ2-1	TRBV4-2	TRBD2	NA	CASSQEGGSGGGDEQFF	TGTGCCAGCAGCCAAGAGGGAGGTAGCGGGGGTGGGGATGAGCAGTTCTTC
TRBJ1-1	TRBV19	NA	few	CASSTTRGTEAFF	TGTGCCAGTAGTACCACGAGGGGGACTGAAGCTTTCTTT
TRBJ2-7	TRBV29-1	TRBD1	NA	CSVITGAEEQYF	TGCAGCGTTATCACAGGGGCGGAAGAGCAGTACTTC
TRBJ2-6	TRBV15	NA	NA	CATSRRGGAGANVLTF	TGTGCCACCAGCAGGAGGGGGGGCGCTGGGGCCAACGTCCTGACTTTC
TRBJ1-1	TRBV18	TRBD1	NA	CASSPPDRGHTEAFF	TGTGCCAGCTCACCCCCGGACAGGGGGCACACTGAAGCTTTCTTT
TRBJ1-5	TRBV5-6	TRBD1	NA	CASSIGGSGNQPRHF	TGTGCCAGCAGCATAGGGGGCTCGGGCAATCAGCCCCGGCATTTT
TRBJ1-6	TRBV6-6	NA	NA	CASSYLRTDSPLHF	TGTGCCAGCAGTTATTTGCGCACAGATTCACCCCTCCACTTT
TRBJ2-2	TRBV30	NA	NA	CAFHSNTGELFF	TGTGCCTTTCATTCGAACACCGGGGAGCTGTTTTTT
TRBJ2-4	TRBV15	NA	NA	CATSGWGGALGKNIQYF	TGTGCCACCAGCGGCTGGGGGGGGGCATTAGGCAAAAACATTCAGTACTTC
TRBJ1-1	TRBV9	NA	few	CASSPQTVYRGEAFF	TGTGCCAGCAGCCCCCAGACCGTGTACCGAGGTGAAGCTTTCTTT
TRBJ1-2	TRBV19	NA	NA	CASSFLSGDGYTF	TGTGCCAGTAGTTTCCTGTCAGGGGACGGCTACACCTTC
TRBJ1-1	TRBV5-1	TRBD1	NA	CASSPGQGNTEAFF	TGCGCCAGCAGCCCGGGACAGGGGAACACTGAAGCTTTCTTT
TRBJ2-5	TRBV5-4	NA	NA	CASSLGRAGAGETQYF	TGTGCCAGCAGCTTGGGTCGCGCAGGGGCAGGGGAGACCCAGTACTTC
TRBJ1-5	TRBV29-1	TRBD1	NA	CSVAGTGGGQPQHF	TGCAGCGTCGCCGGGACAGGGGGCGGCCAGCCCCAGCATTTT
TRBJ2-3	TRBV5-6	TRBD2	NA	CASSPLAGGRNTQYF	TGTGCCAGCAGCCCCTTAGCGGGGGGGAGGAATACGCAGTATTTT